The 11 T cell receptor beta chains in this list originate from one sample, sequenced in a study of tumor and adjacent non-tumor tissue in lung cancer. The library came from three nested PCR rounds adapted from ARM-PCR protocols. One entry per CDR3 protein, called by TCRdb with MiXCR from the multiplex PCR reads. The table has more than 75,000 distinct CDR3 sequences, around three quarters seen once. No cell sorting was done before RNA was extracted from the tissue. Distant lung tissue was collected more than 3 cm away from the tumor edge. Specimen: distant non-tumor lung tissue. These receptors came from a man aged 60-69 years with small cell lung cancer.

Remarks on this clonotype: The junction departs from germline at one end; a sequencing error may be responsible. The chain uses TRBV20-1 and TRBJ2-3; perhaps TRBD2 as D (5 bases). CDR1 DFQATT and CDR2 SNEGSKA come from the germline V gene (reference sequence). The CDR3 is 15 residues long. The CDR3 DNA follows: TGCAGTGCTAGAGACCCGGGGATTCTCACAGATACGCATTATTTT. Translated, it gives CSARDPGILTDTHYF.

The chain carries TRBV29-1 and TRBJ1-5; D call uncertain. V lost 7 bases and J lost 6, with 16 bases in between. CDR1 is SQVTM, CDR2 ANQGSEA, per germline. The length of the CDR3 is 13 residues. DNA of the CDR3: TGCAGCGCGAGGGCCGGCACTAGTCAGCCCCAGCATTTT. As protein: CSARAGTSQPQHF.

Of note for this clonotype: Given a much more abundant clone one base away, this may be a read error. The chain uses TRBV20-1 and TRBJ2-5; 9 positions agree with TRBD1. From germline, CDR1 is DFQATT and CDR2 SNEGSKA (reference sequence). The CDR3 consists of 14 residues. The CDR3 loop reads CSASRGTGQETKYF. The CDR3 DNA follows: TGCAGTGCTAGTCGGGGGACAGGGCAAGAGACCAAGTACTTC.

On this clonotype: This likely comes from a read error, as the CDR3 has no conserved phenylalanine or tryptophan at its end. CDR3 sequence: CASNLASSDSYEQYL. The CDR3 nucleotides read TGTGCCAGCAACTTAGCTTCTAGCGACTCCTACGAACAGTACTTG. The chain has TRBV11-2 and TRBJ2-7; possibly TRBD2 for D (6 bases). The CDR3 runs to 15 residues. Germline values: CDR1 SGHAT, CDR2 FQNNGV.

This chain uses TRBV6-1 with TRBJ2-1; D may be TRBD2 (6 bases). Germline V gene data show CDR1 as MNHNS and CDR2 as SASEGT. The CDR3 is 14 amino acids. Trimming stripped 11 bases from V and 6 bases from J, with 20 bases between. The CDR3, as DNA: TGTGCCGGCGCCGGCAGCGGGCTTTTCAATGAGCAGTTCTTC. Amino acids: CAGAGSGLFNEQFF.

Of note for this clonotype: Sequence at one end of the junction differs from germline and may be a read error. The chain uses TRBV6-5 and TRBJ2-1; 8 positions agree with TRBD2. The CDR3 runs 20 residues. Germline CDR1 reads MNHEY; CDR2 reads SVGAGI. CDR3 residues: CASSPKREWPSRNSYNKQFF. In DNA, the CDR3 is TGTGCCAGCAGTCCAAAGCGGGAGTGGCCCTCTAGGAACTCTTACAATAAGCAGTTCTTC.

The chain recombines TRBV7-9 with TRBJ2-1; 9 nucleotides line up with TRBD2. V lost 1 base, J lost 9 bases, and 4 bases stayed unmatched. The germline CDR1 and CDR2 sequences are SEHNR and FQNEAQ (reference sequence). CDR3 length: 14 residues. The CDR3 nucleotides are TGTGCCAGCAGCTTAGTAGCGGGAGTTAGTGAGCAGTTCTTC. Translated: CASSLVAGVSEQFF.

On this clonotype itself: The CDR3 does not end in the conserved phenylalanine or tryptophan, so this is likely a read error. The V and J genes are TRBV12-3 or TRBV12-4 and TRBJ2-1; no clear D gene. The V gene lost 8 bases and the J gene lost 3 bases, with 5 bases spanning the gap. This CDR3 spans 11 amino acids. The CDR3 region has the DNA TGTGCCAGCTGTGTCTACAATGAGCAGTTCCTC. It yields the protein CASCVYNEQFL.

This clonotype was detected many times. V and J are TRBV15 and TRBJ2-1; D is perhaps TRBD2 (5 bases). The ends were cut back, 4 bases at V and 4 bases at J, with 8 bases in the middle. The CDR3 is made up of 13 amino acids. Looked up from germline, CDR1 is LNHNV and CDR2 is YYDKDF (reference sequence). The CDR3 sequence is CATSTSGYNEQFF. In DNA form, the CDR3 reads TGTGCCACCAGCACCTCGGGGTACAATGAGCAGTTCTTC. Looking up the rest from reference TRBV15 and TRBJ2-1 gives the full variable domain: DAMVIQNPRYQVTQFGKPVTLSCSQTLNHNVMYWYQQKSSQAPKLLFHYYDKDFNNEADTPDNFQSRRPNTSFCFLDIRSPGLGDTAMYLCATSTSGYNEQFFGPGTRLTVL.

Details on this clonotype: Since a much larger clone is just one base distant, this may be a read error. This chain links TRBV6-1 with TRBJ2-1; D may be TRBD1 (5 bases). This CDR3 contains 15 residues. Trimming removed 10 bases from V and 0 bases from J, with 16 bases in between. CDR1 is MNHNS, CDR2 SASEGT, per germline. This CDR3 is CANHPWQGSYNEQFF. The CDR3 nucleotides are TGTGCCAACCACCCTTGGCAGGGCTCCTACAATGAGCAGTTCTTC.

On this clonotype itself: It may be a read error: a sequence one base away is much more abundant. The chain carries TRBV7-9 and TRBJ2-7; TRBD2 is a possible D gene (6 bases). The germline V gene encodes CDR1 SEHNR and CDR2 FQNEAQ (reference sequence). This CDR3 spans 15 amino acids. V was clipped by 8 bases and J by 1 base, with 18 bases between them. The CDR3 DNA is TGTGCCAGCGGGGAAGCGGGCTCACCTTCCTACGAGCAGTACTTC. Translation gives CASGEAGSPSYEQYF.